Included here is one T cell receptor beta chain sequence, with context. This CDR3 region has 15 residues. V shed 7 bases and J 2 bases; nucleotides not matched to a gene: 11. Germline CDR1 and CDR2: MRHNA and SNTAGT. The data were obtained in a study of blood T cell repertoires in COVID-19. On the study more broadly: Samples of COVID-19 (acute and convalescent) were obtained from the United States, Italy and Spain. From T cells, B-cell-depleted T cells, or PBMCs came the material, which was cDNA or gDNA.

Original processing notes: Scientists estimated how many nucleated cells there were by amplifying reference gene primers. Assay: immunoSEQ multiplex PCR; the TCRdb copy retains only in-frame clones and omits some. The V and J calls and clone size were taken over from that table, and D and trimming were inferred from the DNA. The table lists more than 400,000 clones, approximately 83% of them singletons, with roughly 3.2% in the top ten. Sequences were obtained from peripheral blood. This TCR was sampled from a human donor in a cohort sampled during active COVID-19. The chain joins TRBV6-4 to TRBJ2-7; TRBD1 aligns across 7 bases. CDR3 region: CASTGRQGATYEQYF. The DNA for the CDR3 is TGTGCCAGCACCGGTCGACAGGGTGCCACCTACGAGCAGTACTTC.